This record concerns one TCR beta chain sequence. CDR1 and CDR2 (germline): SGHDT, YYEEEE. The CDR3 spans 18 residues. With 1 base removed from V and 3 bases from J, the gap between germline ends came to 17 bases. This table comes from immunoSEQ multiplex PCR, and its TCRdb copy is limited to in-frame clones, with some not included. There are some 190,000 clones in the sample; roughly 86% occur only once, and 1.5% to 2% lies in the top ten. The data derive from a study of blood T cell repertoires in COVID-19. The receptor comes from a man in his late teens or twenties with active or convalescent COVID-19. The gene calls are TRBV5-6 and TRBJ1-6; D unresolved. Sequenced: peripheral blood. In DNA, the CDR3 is TGTGCCAGCAGCTTGTTCGCCTCGCGCGGGGACTATAATTCACCCCTCCACTTT. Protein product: CASSLFASRGDYNSPLHF.